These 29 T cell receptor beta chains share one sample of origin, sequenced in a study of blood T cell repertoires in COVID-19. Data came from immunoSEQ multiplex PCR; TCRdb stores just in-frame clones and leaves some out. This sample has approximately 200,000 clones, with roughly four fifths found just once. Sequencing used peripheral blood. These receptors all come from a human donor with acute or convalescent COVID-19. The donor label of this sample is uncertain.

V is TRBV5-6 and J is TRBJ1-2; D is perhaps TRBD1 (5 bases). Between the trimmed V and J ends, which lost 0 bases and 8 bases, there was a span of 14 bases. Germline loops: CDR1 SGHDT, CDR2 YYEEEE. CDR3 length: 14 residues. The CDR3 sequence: CASSLDAGMGGYTF. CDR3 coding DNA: TGTGCCAGCAGCTTGGACGCAGGGATGGGCGGCTACACCTTC.

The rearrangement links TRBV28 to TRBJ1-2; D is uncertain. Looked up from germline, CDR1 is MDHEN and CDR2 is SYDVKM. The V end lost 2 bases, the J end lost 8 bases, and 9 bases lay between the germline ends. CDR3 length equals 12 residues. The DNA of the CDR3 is TGTGCCAGCAGTTTACTTCGGGGAGGCTACACCTTC. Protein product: CASSLLRGGYTF.

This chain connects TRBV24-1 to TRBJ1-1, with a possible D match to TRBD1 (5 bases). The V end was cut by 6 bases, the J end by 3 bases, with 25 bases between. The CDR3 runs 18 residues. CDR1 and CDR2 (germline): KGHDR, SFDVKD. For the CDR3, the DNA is TGTGCCACCAGTCCATCCCCCTTCGTGGGGGGAAGCGACACTGAAGCTTTCTTT. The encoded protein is CATSPSPFVGGSDTEAFF.

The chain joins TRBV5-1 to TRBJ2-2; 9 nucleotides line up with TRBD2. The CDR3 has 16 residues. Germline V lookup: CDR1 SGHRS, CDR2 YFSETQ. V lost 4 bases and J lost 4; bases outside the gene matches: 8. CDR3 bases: TGCGCCAGCAGCCTCACCCCTAGCGGGACCACCGGGGAGCTGTTTTTT. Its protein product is CASSLTPSGTTGELFF.

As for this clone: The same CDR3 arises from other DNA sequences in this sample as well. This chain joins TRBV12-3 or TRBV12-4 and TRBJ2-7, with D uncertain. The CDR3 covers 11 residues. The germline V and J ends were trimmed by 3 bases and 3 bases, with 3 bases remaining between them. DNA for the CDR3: TGTGCCAGCAGTTTTAGCTACGAGCAGTACTTC. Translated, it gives CASSFSYEQYF.

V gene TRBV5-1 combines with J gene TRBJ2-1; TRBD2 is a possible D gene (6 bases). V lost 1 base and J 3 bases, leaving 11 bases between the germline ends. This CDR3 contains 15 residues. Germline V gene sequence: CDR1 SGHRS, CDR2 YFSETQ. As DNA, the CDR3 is TGCGCCAGCAGCTTGTTGCGGGGCAGCTACAATGAGCAGTTCTTC. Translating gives CASSLLRGSYNEQFF. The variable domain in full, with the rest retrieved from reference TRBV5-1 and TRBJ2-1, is KAGVTQTPRYLIKTRGQQVTLSCSPISGHRSVSWYQQTPGQGLQFLFEYFSETQRNKGNFPGRFSGRQFSNSRSEMNVSTLELGDSALYLCASSLLRGSYNEQFFGPGTRLTVL.

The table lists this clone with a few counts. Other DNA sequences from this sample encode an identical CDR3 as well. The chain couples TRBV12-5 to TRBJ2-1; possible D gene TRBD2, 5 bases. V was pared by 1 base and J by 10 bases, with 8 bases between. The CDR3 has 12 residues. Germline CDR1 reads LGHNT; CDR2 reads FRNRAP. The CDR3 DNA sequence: TGTGCTAGTGGTTTGGGTGGAGGAGAGCAGTTCTTC. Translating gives CASGLGGGEQFF.

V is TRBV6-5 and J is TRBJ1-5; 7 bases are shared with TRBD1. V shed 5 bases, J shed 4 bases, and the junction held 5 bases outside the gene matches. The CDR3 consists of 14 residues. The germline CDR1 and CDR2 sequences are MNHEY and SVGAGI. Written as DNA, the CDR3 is TGTGCCAGCAGTATTAACAGGGGAAATCAGCCCCAGCATTTT. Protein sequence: CASSINRGNQPQHF.

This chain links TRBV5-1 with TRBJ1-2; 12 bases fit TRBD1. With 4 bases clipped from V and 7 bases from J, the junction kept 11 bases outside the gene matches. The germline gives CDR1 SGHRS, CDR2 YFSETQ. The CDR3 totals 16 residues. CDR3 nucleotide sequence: TGCGCCAGCAGCCCGGATGGGGGACAGGGGGCCTCTGGCTACACCTTC. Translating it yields CASSPDGGQGASGYTF.

The CDR3 loop reads CASSATGMRAEAFF. CDR3 nucleotides: TGTGCCAGCAGTGCGACAGGGATGCGCGCTGAAGCTTTCTTT. The rearrangement links TRBV2 to TRBJ1-1; TRBD1 matches at 7 bases. The CDR3 sequence is 14 residues long. Trimming took 4 bases from V and 6 from J; bases not matched to a gene: 8. Germline values: CDR1 SNHLY, CDR2 FYNNEI.

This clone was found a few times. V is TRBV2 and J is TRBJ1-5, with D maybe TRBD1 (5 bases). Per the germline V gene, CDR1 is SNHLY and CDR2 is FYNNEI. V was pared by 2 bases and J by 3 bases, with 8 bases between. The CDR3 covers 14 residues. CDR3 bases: TGTGCCAGCAGTGAACAGGGTCCCAATCAGCCCCAGCATTTT. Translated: CASSEQGPNQPQHF.

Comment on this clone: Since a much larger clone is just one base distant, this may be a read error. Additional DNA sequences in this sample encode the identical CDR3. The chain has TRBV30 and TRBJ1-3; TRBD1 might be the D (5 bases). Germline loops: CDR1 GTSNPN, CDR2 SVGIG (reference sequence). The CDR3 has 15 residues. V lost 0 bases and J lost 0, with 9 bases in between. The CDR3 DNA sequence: TGTGCCTGGAGTGTCCGGGGGAACTCTGGAAACACCATATATTTT. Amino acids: CAWSVRGNSGNTIYF. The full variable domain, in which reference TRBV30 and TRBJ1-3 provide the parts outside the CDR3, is SQTIHQWPATLVQPVGSPLSLECTVEGTSNPNLYWYRQAAGRGLQLLFYSVGIGQISSEVPQNLSASRPQDRQFILSSKKLLLSDSGFYLCAWSVRGNSGNTIYFGEGSWLTVV.

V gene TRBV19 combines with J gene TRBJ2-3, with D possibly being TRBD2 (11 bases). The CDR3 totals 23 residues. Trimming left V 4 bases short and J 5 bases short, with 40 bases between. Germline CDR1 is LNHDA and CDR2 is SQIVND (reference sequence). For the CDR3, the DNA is TGTGCCAGTAGTACCGGGGGGAAGACAGGGGGCCTTTTTAGCGGGAGGGCCGGAGATACGCAGTATTTT. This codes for CASSTGGKTGGLFSGRAGDTQYF.

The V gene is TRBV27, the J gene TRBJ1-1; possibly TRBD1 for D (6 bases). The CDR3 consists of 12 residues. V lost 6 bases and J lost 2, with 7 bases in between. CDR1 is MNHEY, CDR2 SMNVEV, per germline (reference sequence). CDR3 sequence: CASRQGNTEAFF. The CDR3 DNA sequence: TGTGCCAGCAGACAGGGTAACACTGAAGCTTTCTTT.

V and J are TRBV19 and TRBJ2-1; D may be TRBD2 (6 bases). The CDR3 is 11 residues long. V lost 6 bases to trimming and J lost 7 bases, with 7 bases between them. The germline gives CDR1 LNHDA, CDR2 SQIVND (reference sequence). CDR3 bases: TGTGCCAGTAGGGAGGGGAATGAGCAGTTCTTC. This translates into CASREGNEQFF.

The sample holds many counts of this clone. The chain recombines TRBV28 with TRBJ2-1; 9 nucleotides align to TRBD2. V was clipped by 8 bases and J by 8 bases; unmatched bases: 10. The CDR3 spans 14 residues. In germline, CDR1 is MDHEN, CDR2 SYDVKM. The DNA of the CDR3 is TGTGCCAGCGATAGCGGGAGTGGGGCACATGAGCAGTTCTTC. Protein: CASDSGSGAHEQFF.

CDR3 coding DNA: TGTGCCAGCAGCCAAGAAGGTTGGGACACCGGACAGTATTTT. Residues: CASSQEGWDTGQYF. The chain combines TRBV4-2 with TRBJ2-3; D perhaps matches TRBD1 (6 bases). The V gene lost 0 bases and the J gene lost 12 bases, with 16 bases spanning the gap. Germline assignment: CDR1 LGHNA and CDR2 YNFKEQ. This CDR3 has 14 residues.

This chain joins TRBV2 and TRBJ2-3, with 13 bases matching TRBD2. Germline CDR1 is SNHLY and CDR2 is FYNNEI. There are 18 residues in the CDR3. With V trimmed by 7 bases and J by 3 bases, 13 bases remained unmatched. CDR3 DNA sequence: TGTGCCAGCAACGTCCGGGGACTAGCGGGAAGATTGACAGATACGCAGTATTTT. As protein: CASNVRGLAGRLTDTQYF.

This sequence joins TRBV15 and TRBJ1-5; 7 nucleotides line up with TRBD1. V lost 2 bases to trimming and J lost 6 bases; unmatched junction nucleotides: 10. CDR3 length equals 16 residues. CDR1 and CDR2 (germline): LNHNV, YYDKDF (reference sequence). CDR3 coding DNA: TGTGCCACCAGCAGATCCGACAGGGTCGGGGGTCAGCCCCAGCATTTT. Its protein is CATSRSDRVGGQPQHF.

CDR3 DNA: TGTGCCAGCTCACGCAAACAGCAGCAACCCTCAACTAATGAAAAACTGTTTTTT. It is translated as CASSRKQQQPSTNEKLFF. The chain uses TRBV18 and TRBJ1-4; D is uncertain. With 4 bases removed from V and 0 bases from J, the gap between germline ends came to 18 bases. Germline V CDR1 and CDR2: KGHSH, LQKENI. CDR3 length: 18 amino acids.

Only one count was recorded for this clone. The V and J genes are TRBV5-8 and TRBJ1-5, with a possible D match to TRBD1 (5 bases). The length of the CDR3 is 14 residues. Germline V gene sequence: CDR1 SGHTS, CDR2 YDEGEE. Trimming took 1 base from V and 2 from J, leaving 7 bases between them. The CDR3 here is CASSLIGGNQPQHF. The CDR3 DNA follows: TGTGCCAGCAGCTTGATAGGGGGCAATCAGCCCCAGCATTTT. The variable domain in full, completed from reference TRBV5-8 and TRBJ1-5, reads EAGVTQSPTHLIKTRGQQATLRCSPISGHTSVYWYQQALGLGLQFLLWYDEGEERNRGNFPPRFSGRQFPNYSSELNVNALELEDSALYLCASSLIGGNQPQHFGDGTRLSIL.

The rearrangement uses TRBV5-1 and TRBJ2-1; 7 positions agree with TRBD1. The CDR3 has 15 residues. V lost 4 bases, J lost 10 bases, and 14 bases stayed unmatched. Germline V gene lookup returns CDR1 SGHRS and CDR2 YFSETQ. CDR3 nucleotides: TGCGCCAGCAGCAATACAGGGGAGCCTACGGGCGAGCAGTTCTTC. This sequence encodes CASSNTGEPTGEQFF.

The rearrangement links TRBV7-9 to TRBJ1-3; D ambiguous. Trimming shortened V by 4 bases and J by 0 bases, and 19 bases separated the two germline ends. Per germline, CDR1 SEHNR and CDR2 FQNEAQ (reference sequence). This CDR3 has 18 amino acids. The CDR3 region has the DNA TGTGCCAGCAGCTCCTTAGCTCCGGAGGTCCTCTCTGGAAACACCATATATTTT. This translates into CASSSLAPEVLSGNTIYF.

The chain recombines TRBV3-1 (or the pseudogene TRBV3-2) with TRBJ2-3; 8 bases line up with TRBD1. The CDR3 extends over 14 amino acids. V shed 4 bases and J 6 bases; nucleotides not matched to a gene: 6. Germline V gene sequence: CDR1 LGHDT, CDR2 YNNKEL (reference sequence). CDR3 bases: TGTGCCAGCAGCCCCGGACAGGGCCTGGATACGCAGTATTTT. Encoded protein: CASSPGQGLDTQYF.

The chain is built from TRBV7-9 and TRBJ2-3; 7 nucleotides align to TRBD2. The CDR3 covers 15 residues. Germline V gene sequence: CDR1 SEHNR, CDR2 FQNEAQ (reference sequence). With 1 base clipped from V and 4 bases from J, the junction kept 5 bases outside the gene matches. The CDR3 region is CASSLVQAGADTQYF. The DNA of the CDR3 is TGTGCCAGCAGCTTAGTGCAGGCGGGGGCAGATACGCAGTATTTT.

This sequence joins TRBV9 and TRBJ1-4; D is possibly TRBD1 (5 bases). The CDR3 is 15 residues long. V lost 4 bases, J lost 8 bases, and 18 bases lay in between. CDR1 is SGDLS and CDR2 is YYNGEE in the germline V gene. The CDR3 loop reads CASSFSGDPGEKLFF. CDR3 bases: TGTGCCAGCAGCTTCTCGGGGGACCCTGGGGAAAAACTGTTTTTT. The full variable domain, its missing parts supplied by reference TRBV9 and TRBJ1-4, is DSGVTQTPKHLITATGQRVTLRCSPRSGDLSVYWYQQSLDQGLQFLIQYYNGEERAKGNILERFSAQQFPDLHSELNLSSLELGDSALYFCASSFSGDPGEKLFFGSGTQLSVL.

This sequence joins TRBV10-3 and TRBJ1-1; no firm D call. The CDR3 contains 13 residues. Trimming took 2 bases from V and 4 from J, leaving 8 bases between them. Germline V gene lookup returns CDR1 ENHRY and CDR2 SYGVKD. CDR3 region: CAISEVGFTEAFF. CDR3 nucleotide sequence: TGTGCCATCAGTGAGGTCGGGTTCACTGAAGCTTTCTTT.

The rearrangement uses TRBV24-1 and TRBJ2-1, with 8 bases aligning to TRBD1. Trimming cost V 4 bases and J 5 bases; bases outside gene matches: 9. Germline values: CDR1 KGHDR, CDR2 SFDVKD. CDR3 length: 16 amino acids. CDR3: CATSDKDRGGNNEQFF. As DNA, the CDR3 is TGTGCCACCAGTGACAAAGACAGGGGTGGGAACAATGAGCAGTTCTTC.

The CDR3 nucleotides read TGTGCCAGCAGTTACGGGTCTAGCGGGAGCCAAGAGACCCAGTACTTC. Translated: CASSYGSSGSQETQYF. The rearrangement joins TRBV6-2 or TRBV6-3 to TRBJ2-5, with 10 nucleotides matching TRBD2. Germline V gene data show CDR1 as MNHEY and CDR2 as SVGEGT. The length of the CDR3 is 16 residues. With 2 bases clipped from V and 1 base from J, the junction kept 4 bases outside the gene matches.